Presented here are 6 T cell receptor beta chains from one specimen sequenced in a study of response to subunit inactivated influenza vaccine. TCRdb analysed the RT-PCR reads with MiXCR anew, one entry per CDR3 protein. The profile shows about 520,000 distinct CDR3 sequences, roughly 23% of them singletons. The source was CD4+ T cells sorted from PBMCs, collected about 5 days after vaccination. These receptors all stem from a man between 45 and 60 years old who received an inactivated influenza vaccine.

The chain links TRBV3-1 to TRBJ2-7; 9 bases are a match to TRBD1. This CDR3 contains 16 residues. V shed 3 bases, J shed 4 bases, and the junction held 10 bases outside the gene matches. Germline V gene lookup returns CDR1 LGHDT and CDR2 YNNKEL (reference sequence). This CDR3 reads CASSQDPGQGVYEQYF. The CDR3 region has the DNA TGTGCCAGCAGCCAGGATCCGGGACAGGGTGTTTACGAGCAGTACTTC.

This clonotype turned up a few times. The V call is TRBV7-2, the J call TRBJ2-3; D is ambiguous. The ends were cut back, 1 base at V and 4 bases at J, with 9 bases in the middle. Per the germline V gene, CDR1 is SGHTA and CDR2 is FQGNSA. This CDR3 region has 14 residues. CDR3 DNA sequence: TGTGCCAGCAGCTTAGGCAGCCGAGCAGATACGCAGTATTTT. This translates into CASSLGSRADTQYF.

This clonotype occurred a few times. The V and J genes are TRBV4-2 and TRBJ2-3; D not certain. Germline lookup yields CDR1 LGHNA and CDR2 YNFKEQ. The CDR3 has 17 residues. V was trimmed by 0 bases and J by 0 bases, leaving 13 bases between them. The CDR3: CASSQEFRQFSTDTQYF. The CDR3 DNA is TGTGCCAGCAGCCAAGAATTCCGGCAGTTCAGCACAGATACGCAGTATTTT.

This clonotype turned up a few times. The chain is built from TRBV20-1 and TRBJ2-5; possible D gene TRBD1, 6 bases. The CDR3 has 12 amino acids. Looked up from germline, CDR1 is DFQATT and CDR2 is SNEGSKA (reference sequence). The V gene lost 5 bases and the J gene lost 5 bases, with 12 bases spanning the gap. The CDR3, as DNA: TGCAGTGCTCTGCGGACAGTCGAGACCCAGTACTTC. It specifies CSALRTVETQYF.

This clonotype occurred a few times. The CDR3 DNA is TGTGCCAGCAGCGCGGGACGAACGGATACGCAGTATTTT. Encoded protein: CASSAGRTDTQYF. The chain recombines TRBV7-6 with TRBJ2-3, with D perhaps TRBD2 (6 bases). CDR1 is SGHVS, CDR2 FNYEAQ, per germline. The CDR3 has 13 amino acids. Trimming took off 5 bases at V and 6 bases at J, with 12 bases between the two ends.

Turning to this clonotype: A junction end diverges from the germline sequence, so it may reflect a read error. The rearrangement links TRBV23-1 to TRBJ1-5; D may be TRBD1 (6 bases). TRBV23-1 is an ORF; its function is uncertain. CDR3 length: 15 residues. This chain's CDR3 is CASGFEGGGNHPQHF. The CDR3 DNA follows: TGCGCCAGCGGTTTCGAGGGTGGGGGCAATCATCCCCAGCATTTT.